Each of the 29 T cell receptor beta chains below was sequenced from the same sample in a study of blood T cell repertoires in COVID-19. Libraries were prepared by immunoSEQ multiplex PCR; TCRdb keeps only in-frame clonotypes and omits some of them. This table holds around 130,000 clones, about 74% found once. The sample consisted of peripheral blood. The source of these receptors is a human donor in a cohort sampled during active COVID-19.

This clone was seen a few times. The CDR3: CAWSPGSYEQYF. In DNA, the CDR3 is TGTGCCTGGAGTCCAGGGTCCTACGAGCAGTACTTC. The chain employs TRBV30 and TRBJ2-7, with a possible D match to TRBD1 (5 bases). This CDR3 is built from 12 residues. With 2 bases removed from V and 1 base from J, the gap between germline ends came to 6 bases. Germline CDR1 and CDR2: GTSNPN and SVGIG (reference sequence).

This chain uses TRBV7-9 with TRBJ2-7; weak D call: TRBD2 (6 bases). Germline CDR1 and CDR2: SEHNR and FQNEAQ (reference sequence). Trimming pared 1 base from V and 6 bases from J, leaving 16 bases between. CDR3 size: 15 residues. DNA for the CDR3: TGTGCCAGCAGCTTAGAAGTAGGGGAGGAAGGCGAGCAGTACTTC. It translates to CASSLEVGEEGEQYF. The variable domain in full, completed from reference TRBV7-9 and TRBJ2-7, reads DTGVSQNPRHKITKRGQNVTFRCDPISEHNRLYWYRQTLGQGPEFLTYFQNEAQLEKSRLLSDRFSAERPKGSFSTLEIQRTEQGDSAMYLCASSLEVGEEGEQYFGPGTRLTVT.

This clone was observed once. The CDR3 spells CASSFGGATNEKLFF. In DNA form, the CDR3 reads TGTGCCAGCAGTTTCGGGGGGGCAACTAATGAAAAACTGTTTTTT. This chain joins TRBV28 and TRBJ1-4; possible D gene TRBD1, 5 bases. The germline V and J ends were trimmed by 3 bases and 0 bases, with 8 bases remaining between them. This CDR3 has 15 residues. Germline V gene data show CDR1 as MDHEN and CDR2 as SYDVKM.

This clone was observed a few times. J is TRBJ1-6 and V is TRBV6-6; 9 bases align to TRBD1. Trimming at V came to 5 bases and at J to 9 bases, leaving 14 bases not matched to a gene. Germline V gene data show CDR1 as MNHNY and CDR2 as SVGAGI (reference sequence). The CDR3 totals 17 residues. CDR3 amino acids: CASSPLPTGQGRSPLHF. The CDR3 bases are TGTGCCAGCAGTCCTCTTCCAACGGGACAGGGCCGTTCACCCCTCCACTTT.

CDR3 sequence: CASSQGGTGAYEQYF. DNA for the CDR3: TGTGCCAGCAGCCAGGGCGGGACAGGGGCTTACGAGCAGTACTTC. The chain has TRBV7-3 and TRBJ2-7, with 10 nucleotides matching TRBD1. The germline V gene has CDR1 SGHTA and CDR2 FQGTGA. This CDR3 spans 15 amino acids. V was pared by 5 bases and J by 4 bases, with 8 bases of the junction left unmatched.

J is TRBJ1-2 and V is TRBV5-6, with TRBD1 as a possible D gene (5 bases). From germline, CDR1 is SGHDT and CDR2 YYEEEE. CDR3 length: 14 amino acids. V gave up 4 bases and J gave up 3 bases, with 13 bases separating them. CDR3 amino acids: CASSRKGDYYGYTF. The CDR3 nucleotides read TGTGCCAGCAGCCGGAAAGGGGACTACTATGGCTACACCTTC.

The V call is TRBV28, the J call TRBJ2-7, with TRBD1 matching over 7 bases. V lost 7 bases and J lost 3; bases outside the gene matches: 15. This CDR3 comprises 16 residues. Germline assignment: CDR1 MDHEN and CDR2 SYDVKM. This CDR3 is CASNKFPEDRIYEQYF. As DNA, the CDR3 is TGTGCCAGCAACAAGTTTCCGGAGGACAGGATCTACGAGCAGTACTTC.

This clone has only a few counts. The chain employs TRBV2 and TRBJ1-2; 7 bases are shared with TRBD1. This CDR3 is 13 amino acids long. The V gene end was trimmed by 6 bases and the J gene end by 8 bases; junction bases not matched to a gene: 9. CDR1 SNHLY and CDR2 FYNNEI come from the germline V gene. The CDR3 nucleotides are TGTGCCAGCAGCCTGACAGGGCCCAACGGCTACACCTTC. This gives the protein CASSLTGPNGYTF.

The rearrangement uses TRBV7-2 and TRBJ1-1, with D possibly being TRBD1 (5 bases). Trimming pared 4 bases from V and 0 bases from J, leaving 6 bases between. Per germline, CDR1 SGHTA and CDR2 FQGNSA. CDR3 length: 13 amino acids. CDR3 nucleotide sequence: TGTGCCAGCAGCTCGACAGTGAACACTGAAGCTTTCTTT. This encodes CASSSTVNTEAFF.

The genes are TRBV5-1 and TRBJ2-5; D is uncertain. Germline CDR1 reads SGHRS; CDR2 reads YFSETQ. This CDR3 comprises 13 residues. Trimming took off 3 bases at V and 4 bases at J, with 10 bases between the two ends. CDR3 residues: CASSSPPRETQYF. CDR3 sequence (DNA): TGCGCCAGCAGCTCCCCCCCTCGAGAGACCCAGTACTTC.

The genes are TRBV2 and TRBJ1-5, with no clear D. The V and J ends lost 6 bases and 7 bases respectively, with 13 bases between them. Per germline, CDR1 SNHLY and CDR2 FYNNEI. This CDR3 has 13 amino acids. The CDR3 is CASRGERAQPQHF. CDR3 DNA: TGTGCCAGCAGGGGAGAGCGGGCCCAGCCCCAGCATTTT.

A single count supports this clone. CDR3 region: CATSSAAAYGYTF. The CDR3 bases are TGTGCCACCAGTAGCGCCGCGGCCTATGGCTACACCTTC. This rearrangement joins TRBV11-2 to TRBJ1-2, with D unclear. This CDR3 region has 13 residues. Trimming left V 10 bases short and J 4 bases short, with 16 bases between. The germline V gene has CDR1 SGHAT and CDR2 FQNNGV. Full variable domain (outside the CDR3, taken from reference TRBV11-2 and TRBJ1-2): EAGVAQSPRYKIIEKRQSVAFWCNPISGHATLYWYQQILGQGPKLLIQFQNNGVVDDSQLPKDRFSAERLKGVDSTLKIQPAKLEDSAVYLCATSSAAAYGYTFGSGTRLTVV.

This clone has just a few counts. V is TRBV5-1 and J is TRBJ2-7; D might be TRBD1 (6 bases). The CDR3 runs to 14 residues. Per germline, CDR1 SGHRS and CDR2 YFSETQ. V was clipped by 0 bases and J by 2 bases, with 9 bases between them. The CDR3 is CASSLAGQTYEQYF. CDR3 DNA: TGCGCCAGCAGCTTGGCCGGACAGACCTACGAGCAGTACTTC.

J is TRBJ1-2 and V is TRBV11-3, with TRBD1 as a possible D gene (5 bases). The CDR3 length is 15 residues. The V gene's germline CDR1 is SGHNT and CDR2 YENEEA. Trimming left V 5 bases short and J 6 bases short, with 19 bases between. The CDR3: CASSHPNVRDHGYTF. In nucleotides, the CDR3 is TGTGCCAGCAGCCATCCAAATGTCAGGGATCATGGCTACACCTTC.

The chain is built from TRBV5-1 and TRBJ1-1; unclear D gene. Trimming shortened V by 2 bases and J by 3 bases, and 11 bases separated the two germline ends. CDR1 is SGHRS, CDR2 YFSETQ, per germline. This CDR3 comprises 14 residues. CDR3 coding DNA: TGCGCCAGCAGCTTTGTCGGGGTAGACACTGAAGCTTTCTTT. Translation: CASSFVGVDTEAFF. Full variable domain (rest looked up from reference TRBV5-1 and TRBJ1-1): KAGVTQTPRYLIKTRGQQVTLSCSPISGHRSVSWYQQTPGQGLQFLFEYFSETQRNKGNFPGRFSGRQFSNSRSEMNVSTLELGDSALYLCASSFVGVDTEAFFGQGTRLTVV.

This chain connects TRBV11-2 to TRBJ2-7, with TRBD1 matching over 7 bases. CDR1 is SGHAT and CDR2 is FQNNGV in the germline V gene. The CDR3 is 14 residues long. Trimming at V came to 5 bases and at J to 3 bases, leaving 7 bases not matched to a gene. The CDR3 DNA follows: TGTGCCAGCAGCCCCCCCGGACAGGTCTACGAGCAGTACTTC. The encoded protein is CASSPPGQVYEQYF.

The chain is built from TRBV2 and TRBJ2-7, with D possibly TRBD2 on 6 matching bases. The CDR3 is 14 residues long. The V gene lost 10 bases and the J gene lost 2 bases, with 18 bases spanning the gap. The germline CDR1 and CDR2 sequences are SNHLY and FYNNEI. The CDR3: CATTRRVLAYEQYF. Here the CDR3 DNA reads TGTGCCACAACAAGGAGGGTTCTGGCCTACGAGCAGTACTTC.

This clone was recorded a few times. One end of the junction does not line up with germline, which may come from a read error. The CDR3 loop reads CASREDRGGNSPLHF. The CDR3 coding sequence is TGTGCCAGCAGGGAAGACAGGGGTGGCAATTCACCCCTCCACTTT. The rearrangement uses TRBV2 and TRBJ1-6; 8 positions agree with TRBD1. The CDR3 is made up of 15 amino acids. The germline V gene has CDR1 SNHLY and CDR2 FYNNEI.

CDR3 sequence (DNA): TGTGCCAGCAGTTTGGCGGCCAGCTCCTACAATGAGCAGTTCTTC. This encodes CASSLAASSYNEQFF. This sequence joins TRBV27 and TRBJ2-1, with D unclear. V was cut by 3 bases and J by 0 bases, with 9 bases left in between. CDR1 is MNHEY, CDR2 SMNVEV, per germline (reference sequence). The CDR3 has 15 residues.

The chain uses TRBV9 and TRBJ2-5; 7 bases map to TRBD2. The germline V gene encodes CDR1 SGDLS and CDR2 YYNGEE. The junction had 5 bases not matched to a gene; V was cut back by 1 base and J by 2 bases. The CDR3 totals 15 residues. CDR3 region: CASSVRGSWQETQYF. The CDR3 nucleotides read TGTGCCAGCAGCGTACGCGGGAGTTGGCAAGAGACCCAGTACTTC.

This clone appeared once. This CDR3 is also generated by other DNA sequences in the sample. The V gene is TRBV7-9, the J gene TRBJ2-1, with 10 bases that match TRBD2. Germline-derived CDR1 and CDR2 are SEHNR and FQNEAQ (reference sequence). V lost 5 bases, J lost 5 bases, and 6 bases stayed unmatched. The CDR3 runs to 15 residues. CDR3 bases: TGTGCCAGCAGCATAAGACTAGCGGGTAACAATGAGCAGTTCTTC. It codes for CASSIRLAGNNEQFF.

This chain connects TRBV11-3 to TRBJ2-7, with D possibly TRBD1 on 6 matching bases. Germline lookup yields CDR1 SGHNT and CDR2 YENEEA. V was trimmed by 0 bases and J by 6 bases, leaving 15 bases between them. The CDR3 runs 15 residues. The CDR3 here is CASSLDPSQGSEQYF. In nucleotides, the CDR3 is TGTGCCAGCAGCTTAGATCCGTCTCAGGGGAGCGAGCAGTACTTC. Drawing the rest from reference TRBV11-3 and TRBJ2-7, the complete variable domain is EAGVVQSPRYKIIEKKQPVAFWCNPISGHNTLYWYLQNLGQGPELLIRYENEEAVDDSQLPKDRFSAERLKGVDSTLKIQPAELGDSAVYLCASSLDPSQGSEQYFGPGTRLTVT.

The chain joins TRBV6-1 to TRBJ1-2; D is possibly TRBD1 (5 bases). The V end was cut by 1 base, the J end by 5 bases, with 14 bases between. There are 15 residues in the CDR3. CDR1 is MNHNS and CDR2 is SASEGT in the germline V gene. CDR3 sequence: CASSEEVGGGYGYTF. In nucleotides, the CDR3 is TGTGCCAGCAGTGAAGAAGTCGGCGGGGGTTATGGCTACACCTTC.

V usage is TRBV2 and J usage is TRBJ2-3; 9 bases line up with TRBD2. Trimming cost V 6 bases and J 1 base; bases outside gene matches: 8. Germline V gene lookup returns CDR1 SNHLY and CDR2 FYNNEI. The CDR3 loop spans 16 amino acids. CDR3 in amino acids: CASRTDSGGRTDTQYF. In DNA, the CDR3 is TGTGCCAGCAGGACTGATAGCGGGGGACGCACAGATACGCAGTATTTT. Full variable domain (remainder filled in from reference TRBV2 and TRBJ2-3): EPEVTQTPSHQVTQMGQEVILRCVPISNHLYFYWYRQILGQKVEFLVSFYNNEISEKSEIFDDQFSVERPDGSNFTLKIRSTKLEDSAMYFCASRTDSGGRTDTQYFGPGTRLTVL.

The CDR3 DNA reads TGTGCCAGCAGCTTAAGCCAGGGGATTCAGCCCCAGCATTTT. Amino acid sequence: CASSLSQGIQPQHF. The rearrangement uses TRBV7-2 and TRBJ1-5; weak D call: TRBD1 (6 bases). This CDR3 is built from 14 residues. V was pared by 2 bases and J by 6 bases, with 11 bases between. Germline V gives CDR1 SGHTA, CDR2 FQGNSA.

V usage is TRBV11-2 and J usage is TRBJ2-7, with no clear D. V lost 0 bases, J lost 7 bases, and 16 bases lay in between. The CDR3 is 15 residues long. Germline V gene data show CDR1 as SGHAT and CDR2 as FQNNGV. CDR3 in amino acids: CASSLDLSLSGEQYF. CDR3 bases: TGTGCCAGCAGCTTAGATCTTAGCCTGTCCGGGGAGCAGTACTTC.

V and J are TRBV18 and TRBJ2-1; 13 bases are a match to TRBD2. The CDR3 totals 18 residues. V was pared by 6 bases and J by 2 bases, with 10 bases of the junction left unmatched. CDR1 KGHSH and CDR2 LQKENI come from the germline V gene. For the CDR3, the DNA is TGTGCCAGCTCGCGGACTAGCGGGAGAGGGAACCCCTACAATGAGCAGTTCTTC. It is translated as CASSRTSGRGNPYNEQFF.

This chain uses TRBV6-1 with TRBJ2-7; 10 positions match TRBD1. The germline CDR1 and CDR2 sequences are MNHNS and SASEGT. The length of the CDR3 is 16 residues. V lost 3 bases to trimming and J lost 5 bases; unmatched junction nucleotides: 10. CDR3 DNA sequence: TGTGCCAGCAGTGATCTCGCGGGACAGGGGAATAACGAGCAGTACTTC. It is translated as CASSDLAGQGNNEQYF.

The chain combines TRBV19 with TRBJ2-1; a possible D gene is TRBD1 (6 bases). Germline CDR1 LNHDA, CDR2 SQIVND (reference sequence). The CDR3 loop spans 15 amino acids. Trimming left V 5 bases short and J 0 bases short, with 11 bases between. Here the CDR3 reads CASSGGGYSYNEQFF. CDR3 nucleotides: TGTGCCAGTAGTGGGGGCGGATACTCCTACAATGAGCAGTTCTTC.